Described below is a single T cell receptor (beta chain) sequence and its context. The sample comes from a study of control samples from healthy donors and cancer patients. The germline V gene encodes CDR1 MNHEY and CDR2 SVGAGI. Trimming took off 6 bases at V and 2 bases at J, with 16 bases between the two ends. There are 15 residues in the CDR3. Data came from immunoSEQ multiplex PCR; TCRdb stores just in-frame clones and leaves some out. Of roughly 400,000 clones listed, about nine tenths were seen once; the top ten hold roughly 6.4%. The sequenced sample was PBMCs. The rearrangement links TRBV6-5 to TRBJ1-1; D unresolved. The TCR originated in a man aged 40-49 years with head and neck cancer. The CDR3 loop reads CASSLGPGLNTEAFF. The CDR3 DNA sequence: TGTGCCAGCAGCTTAGGCCCGGGTCTCAACACTGAAGCTTTCTTT.